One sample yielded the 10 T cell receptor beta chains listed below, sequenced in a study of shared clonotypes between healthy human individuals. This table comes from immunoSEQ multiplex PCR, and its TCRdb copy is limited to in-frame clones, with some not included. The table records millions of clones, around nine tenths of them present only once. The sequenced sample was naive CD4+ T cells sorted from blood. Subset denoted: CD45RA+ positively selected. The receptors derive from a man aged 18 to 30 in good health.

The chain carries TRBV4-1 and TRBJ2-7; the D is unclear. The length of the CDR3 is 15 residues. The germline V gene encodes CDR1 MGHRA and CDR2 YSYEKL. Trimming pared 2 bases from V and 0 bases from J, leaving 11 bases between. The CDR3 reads CASSQLVHPSYEQYF. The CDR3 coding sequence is TGCGCCAGCAGCCAACTAGTCCACCCCTCCTACGAGCAGTACTTC.

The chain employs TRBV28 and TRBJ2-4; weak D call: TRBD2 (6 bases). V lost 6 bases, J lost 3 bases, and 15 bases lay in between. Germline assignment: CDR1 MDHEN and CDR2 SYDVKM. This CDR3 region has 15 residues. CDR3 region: CASSQTGGLKNIQYF. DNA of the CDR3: TGTGCCAGCAGCCAAACCGGAGGGCTCAAAAACATTCAGTACTTC. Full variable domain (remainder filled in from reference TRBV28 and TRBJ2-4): DVKVTQSSRYLVKRTGEKVFLECVQDMDHENMFWYRQDPGLGLRLIYFSYDVKMKEKGDIPEGYSVSREKKERFSLILESASTNQTSMYLCASSQTGGLKNIQYFGAGTRLSVL.

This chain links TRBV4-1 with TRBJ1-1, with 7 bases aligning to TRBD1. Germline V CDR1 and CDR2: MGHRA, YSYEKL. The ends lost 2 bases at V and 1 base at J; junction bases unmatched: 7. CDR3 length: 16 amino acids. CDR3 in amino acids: CASSQPGQEGNTEAFF. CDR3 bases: TGCGCCAGCAGCCAACCCGGACAGGAGGGGAACACTGAAGCTTTCTTT.

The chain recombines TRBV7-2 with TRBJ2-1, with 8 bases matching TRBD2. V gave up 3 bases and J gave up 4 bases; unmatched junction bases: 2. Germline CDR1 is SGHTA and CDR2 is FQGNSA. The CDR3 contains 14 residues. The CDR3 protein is CASSFSGKYNEQFF. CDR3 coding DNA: TGTGCCAGCAGCTTTAGCGGGAAATACAATGAGCAGTTCTTC.

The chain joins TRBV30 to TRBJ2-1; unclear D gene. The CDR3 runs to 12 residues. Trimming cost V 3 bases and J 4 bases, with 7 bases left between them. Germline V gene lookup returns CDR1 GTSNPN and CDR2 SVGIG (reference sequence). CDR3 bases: TGTGCCTGGAGCGCAAGTTACAATGAGCAGTTCTTC. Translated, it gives CAWSASYNEQFF.

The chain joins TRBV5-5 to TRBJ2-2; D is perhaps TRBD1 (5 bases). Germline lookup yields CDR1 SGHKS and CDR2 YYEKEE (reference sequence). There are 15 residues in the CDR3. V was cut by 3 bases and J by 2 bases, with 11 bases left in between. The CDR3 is CASSSGPGNTGELFF. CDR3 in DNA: TGTGCCAGCAGCTCAGGGCCGGGTAACACCGGGGAGCTGTTTTTT.

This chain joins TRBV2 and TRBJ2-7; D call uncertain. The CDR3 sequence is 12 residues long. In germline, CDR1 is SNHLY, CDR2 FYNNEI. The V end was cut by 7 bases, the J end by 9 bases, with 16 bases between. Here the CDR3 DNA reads TGTGCCAGCACCCAGCCTCTCGGGCGGCAGTACTTC. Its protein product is CASTQPLGRQYF.

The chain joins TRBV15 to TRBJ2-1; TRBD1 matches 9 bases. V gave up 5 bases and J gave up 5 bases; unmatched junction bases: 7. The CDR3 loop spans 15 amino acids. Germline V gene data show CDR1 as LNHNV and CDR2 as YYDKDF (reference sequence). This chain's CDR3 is CATSAWDRANNEQFF. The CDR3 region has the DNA TGTGCCACCAGCGCCTGGGACAGGGCGAACAATGAGCAGTTCTTC. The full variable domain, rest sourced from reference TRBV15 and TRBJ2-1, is DAMVIQNPRYQVTQFGKPVTLSCSQTLNHNVMYWYQQKSSQAPKLLFHYYDKDFNNEADTPDNFQSRRPNTSFCFLDIRSPGLGDTAMYLCATSAWDRANNEQFFGPGTRLTVL.

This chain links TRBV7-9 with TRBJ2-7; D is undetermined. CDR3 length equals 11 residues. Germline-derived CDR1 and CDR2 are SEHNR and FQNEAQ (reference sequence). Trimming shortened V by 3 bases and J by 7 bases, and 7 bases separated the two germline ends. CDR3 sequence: CASSFLGEQYF. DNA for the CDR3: TGTGCCAGCAGCTTCTTGGGGGAGCAGTACTTC.

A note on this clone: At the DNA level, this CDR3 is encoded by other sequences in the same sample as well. The CDR3 sequence: CASSLTGGTEAFF. CDR3 DNA sequence: TGTGCCAGCAGTTTGACAGGGGGGACTGAAGCTTTCTTT. This chain uses TRBV11-3 with TRBJ1-1, with TRBD1 identical over 9 bases. The V segment lost 6 bases and the J segment 5 bases; nucleotides outside the gene matches: 4. The CDR3 sequence is 13 residues long. Germline CDR1 and CDR2: SGHNT and YENEEA.